This T cell receptor beta chain was recorded in a study of control samples from healthy donors and cancer patients. Clones were sequenced by immunoSEQ multiplex PCR, and TCRdb holds only the in-frame ones, with some missing. The sample contains roughly 80,000 clones, about 88% of which appear only once. The CDR3 sequence is 15 residues long. Trimming removed 4 bases from V and 2 bases from J, with 13 bases in between. In germline, CDR1 is MNHNY, CDR2 SVGAGI (reference sequence). This rearrangement joins TRBV6-6 to TRBJ2-3, with D possibly being TRBD2 (6 bases). The TCR originated in a woman aged 45-65 years in good health. Material: blood. The CDR3 sequence is CASSSPGLITDTQYF. CDR3 DNA sequence: TGTGCCAGCAGTTCCCCAGGACTAATCACAGATACGCAGTATTTT.